This T cell receptor (beta chain) was observed in a study of T cell responses to AZD1222 COVID-19 vaccine. Whole-study findings and limits: Donor demographics were predominantly white British with a female majority; clonal diversity may be underestimated. It was only after the peak T cell response that any repertoires were sampled.

About this clone: Its antigen is unknown.

Data came from immunoSEQ multiplex PCR; TCRdb stores just in-frame clones and leaves some out. The sample carries some 95,000 clones, around 92% recorded once. CDR1 is MNHEY and CDR2 is SMNVEV in the germline V gene (reference sequence). The CDR3 covers 15 residues. Deletions cut 5 bases from V and 8 bases from J, with 21 bases between. The sample in question was peripheral blood, obtained on day 0 of MenACWY control vaccination. The rearrangement links TRBV27 to TRBJ1-2, with D perhaps matching TRBD1 (6 bases). The clonotype comes from an adult in good health. The CDR3 protein is CASSVTGLSHGGYTF. The CDR3 DNA sequence: TGTGCCAGCAGTGTAACAGGGTTATCTCACGGGGGCTACACCTTC.